The T cell receptor beta chain described here comes from a study of cytomegalovirus exposure and HLA in healthy donors. With respect to this clone: Antigen unknown.

Findings and caveats of the study: Previously analyzed data showed that most TCR beta V segments were productive at a frequency of about 87% or about 30%. Across donors, presence/absence analyses took sequencing depth to be roughly uniform.

The PCR made use of 60 Vbeta and 13 Jbeta primers. Produced via immunoSEQ multiplex PCR; TCRdb's table is partial and in-frame only. The data show approximately 180,000 clones, around 81% seen once. This CDR3 comprises 14 residues. The germline gives CDR1 SEHNR, CDR2 FQNEAQ (reference sequence). V dropped 7 bases and J dropped 4; count of bases not matched to a gene: 5. The specimen was PBMCs. The source of this sequence is a woman under 30 in good health and CMV-seropositive. The chain recombines TRBV7-9 with TRBJ2-7; 12 nucleotides align to TRBD1. The CDR3, as DNA: TGTGCCAGCACTGGGACAGGGGGCCAGTACGAGCAGTACTTC. Its protein product is CASTGTGGQYEQYF.